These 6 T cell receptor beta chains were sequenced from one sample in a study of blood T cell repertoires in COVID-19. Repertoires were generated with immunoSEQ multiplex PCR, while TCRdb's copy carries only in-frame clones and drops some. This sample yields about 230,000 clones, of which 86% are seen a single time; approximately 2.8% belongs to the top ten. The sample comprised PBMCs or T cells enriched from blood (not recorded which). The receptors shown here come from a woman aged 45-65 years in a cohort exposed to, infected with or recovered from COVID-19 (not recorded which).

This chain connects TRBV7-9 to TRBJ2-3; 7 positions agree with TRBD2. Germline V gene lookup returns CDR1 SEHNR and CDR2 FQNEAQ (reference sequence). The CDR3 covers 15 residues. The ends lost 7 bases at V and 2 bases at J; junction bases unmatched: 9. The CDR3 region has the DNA TGTGCCAGCACCAAGCGAGCGGGAAACACAGATACGCAGTATTTT. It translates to CASTKRAGNTDTQYF.

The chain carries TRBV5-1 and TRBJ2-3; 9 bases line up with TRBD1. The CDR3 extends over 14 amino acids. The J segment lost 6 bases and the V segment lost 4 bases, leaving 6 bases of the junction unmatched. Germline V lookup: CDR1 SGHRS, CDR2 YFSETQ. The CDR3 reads CASSLGQGWDTQYF. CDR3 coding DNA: TGCGCCAGCAGCCTAGGACAGGGGTGGGATACGCAGTATTTT.

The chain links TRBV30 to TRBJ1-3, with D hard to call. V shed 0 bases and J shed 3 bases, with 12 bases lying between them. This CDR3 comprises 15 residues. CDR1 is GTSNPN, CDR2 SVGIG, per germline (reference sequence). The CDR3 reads CAWSVGSGVGNTIYF. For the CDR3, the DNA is TGTGCCTGGAGTGTCGGATCCGGGGTTGGAAACACCATATATTTT. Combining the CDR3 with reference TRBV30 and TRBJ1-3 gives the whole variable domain SQTIHQWPATLVQPVGSPLSLECTVEGTSNPNLYWYRQAAGRGLQLLFYSVGIGQISSEVPQNLSASRPQDRQFILSSKKLLLSDSGFYLCAWSVGSGVGNTIYFGEGSWLTVV.

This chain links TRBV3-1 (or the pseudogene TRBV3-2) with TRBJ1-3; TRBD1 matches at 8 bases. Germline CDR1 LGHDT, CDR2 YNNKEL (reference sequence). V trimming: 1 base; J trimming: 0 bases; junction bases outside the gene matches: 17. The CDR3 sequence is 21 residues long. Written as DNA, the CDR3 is TGTGCCAGCAGCCAAGCCTCCCGTTCCGGGACAGGCGACTACTCTGGAAACACCATATATTTT. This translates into CASSQASRSGTGDYSGNTIYF.

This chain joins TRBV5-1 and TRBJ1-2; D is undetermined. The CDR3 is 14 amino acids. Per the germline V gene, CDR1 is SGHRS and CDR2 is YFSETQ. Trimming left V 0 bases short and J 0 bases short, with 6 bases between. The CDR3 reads CASSLDPANYGYTF. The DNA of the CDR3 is TGCGCCAGCAGCTTGGATCCCGCTAACTATGGCTACACCTTC.

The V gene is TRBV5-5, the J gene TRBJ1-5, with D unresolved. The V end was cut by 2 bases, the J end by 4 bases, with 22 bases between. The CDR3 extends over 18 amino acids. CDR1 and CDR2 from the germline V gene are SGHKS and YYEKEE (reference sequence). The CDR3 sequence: CASSFFPTLPSLNQPQHF. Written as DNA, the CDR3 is TGTGCCAGCAGCTTTTTCCCGACTCTTCCTAGCCTTAATCAGCCCCAGCATTTT.